This TCR beta chain was captured by sequencing in a study of identical twins. Germline assignment: CDR1 SQVTM and CDR2 ANQGSEA. The length of the CDR3 is 16 residues. Germline trimming cut 4 bases from V and 6 bases from J; bases unmatched to any gene: 8. This clonotype has a handful of counts. TCRdb independently ran MiXCR on the 5' RACE reads; one entry per CDR3 protein. The repertoire holds about 530,000 distinct CDR3 sequences, with around 24% as singletons. This same sample was also taken into another study, of yellow fever vaccine responses in identical twins.

The sample comprised CD4+ T cells sorted from blood. The chain combines TRBV29-1 with TRBJ2-3, with 15 bases that match TRBD2. This TCR came from a woman between 18 and 30 years old in good health. CDR3 protein: CSVGGLAGGKGDTQYF. The CDR3 DNA reads TGCAGCGTTGGGGGACTAGCGGGAGGCAAAGGTGATACGCAGTATTTT.